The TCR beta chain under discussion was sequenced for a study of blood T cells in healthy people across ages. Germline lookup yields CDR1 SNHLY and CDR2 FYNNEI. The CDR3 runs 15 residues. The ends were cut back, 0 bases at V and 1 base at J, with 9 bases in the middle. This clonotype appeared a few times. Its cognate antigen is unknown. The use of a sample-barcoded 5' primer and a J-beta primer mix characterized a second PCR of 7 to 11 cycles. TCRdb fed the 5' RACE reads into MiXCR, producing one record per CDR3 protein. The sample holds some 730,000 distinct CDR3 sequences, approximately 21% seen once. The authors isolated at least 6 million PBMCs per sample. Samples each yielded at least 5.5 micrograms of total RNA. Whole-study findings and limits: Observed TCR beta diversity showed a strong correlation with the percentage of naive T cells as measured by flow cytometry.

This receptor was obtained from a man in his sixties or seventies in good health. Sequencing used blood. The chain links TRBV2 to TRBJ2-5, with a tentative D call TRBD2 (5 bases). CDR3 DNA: TGTGCCAGCAGTGAAGCCCGGGGTGCCCAAGAGACCCAGTACTTC. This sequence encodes CASSEARGAQETQYF.